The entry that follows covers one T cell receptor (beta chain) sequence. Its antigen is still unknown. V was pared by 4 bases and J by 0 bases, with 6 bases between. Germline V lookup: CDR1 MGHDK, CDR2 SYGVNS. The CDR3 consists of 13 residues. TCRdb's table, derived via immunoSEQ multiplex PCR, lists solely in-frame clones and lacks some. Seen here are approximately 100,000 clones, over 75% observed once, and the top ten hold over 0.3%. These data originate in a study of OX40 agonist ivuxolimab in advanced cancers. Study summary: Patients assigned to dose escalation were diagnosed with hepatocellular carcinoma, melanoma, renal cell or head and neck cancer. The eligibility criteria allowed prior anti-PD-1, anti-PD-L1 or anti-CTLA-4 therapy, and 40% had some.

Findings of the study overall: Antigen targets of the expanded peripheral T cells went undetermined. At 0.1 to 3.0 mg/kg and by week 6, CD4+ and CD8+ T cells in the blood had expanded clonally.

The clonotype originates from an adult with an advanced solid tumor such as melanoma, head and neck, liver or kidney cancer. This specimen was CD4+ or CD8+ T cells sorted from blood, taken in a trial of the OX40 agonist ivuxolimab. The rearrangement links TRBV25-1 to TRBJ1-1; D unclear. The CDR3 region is CASSGSMNTEAFF. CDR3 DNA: TGTGCCAGCAGTGGATCAATGAACACTGAAGCTTTCTTT.